The next 9 T cell receptor beta chains were all read from a single sample in a study of spatial heterogeneity in lung cancer. Time point: sample taken at primary tumor resection. TCRs were sequenced from unsorted whole RNA of tumor, nontumor lung or PBMC. TCRdb used MiXCR to reprocess the 5' RACE reads, holding one entry per CDR3 protein. This sample has approximately 40,000 distinct CDR3 sequences; around 7% occur once, and the top ten carry approximately 30%. The source material was PBMCs, sampled at surgery. Source of these receptors: a male donor with early-stage non-small cell lung cancer.

This clonotype has ten or more counts. This rearrangement joins TRBV13 to TRBJ2-3, with D perhaps matching TRBD2 (5 bases). This CDR3 comprises 15 residues. From germline, CDR1 is PRHDT and CDR2 FYEKMQ (reference sequence). The V end was cut by 4 bases, the J end by 2 bases, with 13 bases between. The CDR3 spells CASSSQGLATDTQYF. For the CDR3, the DNA is TGTGCCAGCAGCTCCCAAGGACTGGCCACAGATACGCAGTATTTT. Based on the CDR3 plus reference TRBV13 and TRBJ2-3, the full variable domain is AAGVIQSPRHLIKEKRETATLKCYPIPRHDTVYWYQQGPGQDPQFLISFYEKMQSDKGSIPDRFSAQQFSDYHSELNMSSLELGDSALYFCASSSQGLATDTQYFGPGTRLTVL.

At least ten counts were recorded for this clonotype. This chain links TRBV7-2 with TRBJ2-1, with 8 positions matching TRBD1. After removal of 5 bases from V and 9 bases from J, the junction contained 6 bases not matched to a gene. CDR1 is SGHTA, CDR2 FQGNSA, per germline. The CDR3 sequence is 13 residues long. CDR3 sequence: CASSTPGGGEQFF. CDR3 nucleotide sequence: TGTGCCAGCAGCACCCCAGGGGGCGGTGAGCAGTTCTTC.

This clonotype was recorded at least ten times. CDR3: CASSLVTGGFGTGELFF. The CDR3 coding sequence is TGTGCCAGCAGCTTAGTGACAGGGGGCTTCGGCACCGGGGAGCTGTTTTTT. The genes are TRBV11-1 and TRBJ2-2, with TRBD1 identical over 10 bases. Germline CDR1 and CDR2: SGHAT and FQDESV (reference sequence). This CDR3 is 17 amino acids long. V trimming: 1 base; J trimming: 4 bases; junction bases outside the gene matches: 6.

This clonotype has a count of ten or more. The chain employs TRBV20-1 and TRBJ1-1; D is possibly TRBD1 (5 bases). This CDR3 has 14 residues. Germline-derived CDR1 and CDR2 are DFQATT and SNEGSKA (reference sequence). V was clipped by 1 base and J by 5 bases, with 14 bases between them. CDR3 in amino acids: CSARGAGVKTEAFF. The CDR3 coding sequence is TGCAGTGCTAGAGGGGCGGGGGTCAAAACTGAAGCTTTCTTT.

This clonotype was seen ten or more times. The chain links TRBV12-3 or TRBV12-4 to TRBJ1-2; a possible D gene is TRBD1 (6 bases). Trimming took 5 bases from V and 6 from J, leaving 16 bases between them. The length of the CDR3 is 14 residues. The CDR3, as DNA: TGTGCCAGCAGTCCGAGATGGGGGGGCCATGGCTACACCTTC. The encoded protein is CASSPRWGGHGYTF.

The chain uses TRBV10-3 and TRBJ2-3; D uncertain. The germline V gene has CDR1 ENHRY and CDR2 SYGVKD. V was trimmed by 7 bases and J by 2 bases, leaving 13 bases between them. The CDR3 extends over 14 amino acids. DNA of the CDR3: TGTGCCATCAACCCAGGACGAACCACAGATACGCAGTATTTT. This encodes CAINPGRTTDTQYF.

The rearrangement links TRBV20-1 to TRBJ2-1; 9 bases align to TRBD2. The trim removed 4 bases at V and 3 bases at J, leaving 7 bases unmatched. The CDR3 is 15 amino acids. CDR1 DFQATT and CDR2 SNEGSKA come from the germline V gene (reference sequence). The CDR3 coding sequence is TGCAGTGCTAAAGGAGCGGGGGGCAGCTACAATGAGCAGTTCTTC. Its translation: CSAKGAGGSYNEQFF.

This clonotype came up a few times. CDR3 sequence: CATSDPGSQETQYF. The CDR3, as DNA: TGTGCCACCAGTGACCCCGGGAGCCAAGAGACCCAGTACTTC. This chain joins TRBV24-1 and TRBJ2-5; maybe TRBD2 (6 bases). This CDR3 comprises 14 residues. V lost 4 bases and J lost 1, with 9 bases in between. CDR1 is KGHDR, CDR2 SFDVKD, per germline.

V is TRBV7-3 and J is TRBJ1-2, with a possible D match to TRBD1 (5 bases). CDR1 and CDR2 from the germline V gene are SGHTA and FQGTGA. This CDR3 is 14 amino acids long. The germline V and J ends were trimmed by 1 base and 7 bases, with 13 bases remaining between them. The CDR3 DNA reads TGTGCCAGCAGCTTAAACCGGCAGGGAAGTGGCTACACCTTC. Encoded protein: CASSLNRQGSGYTF. The full variable domain, rest sourced from reference TRBV7-3 and TRBJ1-2, is GAGVSQTPSNKVTEKGKYVELRCDPISGHTALYWYRQSLGQGPEFLIYFQGTGAADDSGLPNDRFFAVRPEGSVSTLKIQRTERGDSAVYLCASSLNRQGSGYTFGSGTRLTVV.